This T cell receptor beta chain comes out of a study of metastatic and nonmetastatic thyroid tumors. In its sample, this clone was seen many times. CDR3 size: 16 residues. Germline lookup yields CDR1 SEHNR and CDR2 FQNEAQ (reference sequence). The trim removed 4 bases at V and 4 bases at J, leaving 6 bases unmatched. Thyroid surgery had not been preceded by any treatment in any patient. TCRdb re-processed the PCR reads through MiXCR. The sample consists of about 93,000 clones, roughly 13% of them appearing once. The receptor's source is a female donor with papillary thyroid cancer or a benign thyroid nodule (not recorded which). Some clones in this sample may be carry-over from other donors' samples. The rearrangement links TRBV7-9 to TRBJ2-7; 14 bases are a match to TRBD2. The sequenced sample consisted of blood. In DNA, the CDR3 is TGTGCCAGCAGCTCCCCGGGGACTAGCGGGAGATACGAGCAGTACTTC. The encoded protein is CASSSPGTSGRYEQYF.